The sequence of this T cell receptor (beta chain) was determined in a study of blood T cell repertoires in COVID-19. Across the study: There were acute and convalescent COVID-19 samples, and they came from the United States, Italy and Spain. From T cells, B-cell-depleted T cells, or PBMCs came the material, which was cDNA or gDNA.

Study processing details: Counts of nucleated cells, estimated from reference gene primer amplification, were obtained. Profiled with immunoSEQ multiplex PCR; TCRdb holds only in-frame clones, not every one. V and J calls and clone size come straight from that table; D and trimming were deduced from the DNA. The sample shows almost 250,000 clones, 86% of them seen only once. Patients at the Seattle site were enrolled during active infection and followed longitudinally. CDR3 size: 16 residues. The J segment lost 3 bases and the V segment lost 1 base, leaving 4 bases of the junction unmatched. CDR1 and CDR2 from the germline V gene are SGHDT and YYEEEE.

This receptor was identified in a woman over 75 with COVID-19, enrolled during active disease. Sequencing was done on a sample of peripheral blood. The chain links TRBV5-6 to TRBJ1-5; 10 bases fit TRBD1. Written as DNA, the CDR3 is TGTGCCAGCAGCTTGTCGGACAGGGGGAACAATCAGCCCCAGCATTTT. It yields the protein CASSLSDRGNNQPQHF.